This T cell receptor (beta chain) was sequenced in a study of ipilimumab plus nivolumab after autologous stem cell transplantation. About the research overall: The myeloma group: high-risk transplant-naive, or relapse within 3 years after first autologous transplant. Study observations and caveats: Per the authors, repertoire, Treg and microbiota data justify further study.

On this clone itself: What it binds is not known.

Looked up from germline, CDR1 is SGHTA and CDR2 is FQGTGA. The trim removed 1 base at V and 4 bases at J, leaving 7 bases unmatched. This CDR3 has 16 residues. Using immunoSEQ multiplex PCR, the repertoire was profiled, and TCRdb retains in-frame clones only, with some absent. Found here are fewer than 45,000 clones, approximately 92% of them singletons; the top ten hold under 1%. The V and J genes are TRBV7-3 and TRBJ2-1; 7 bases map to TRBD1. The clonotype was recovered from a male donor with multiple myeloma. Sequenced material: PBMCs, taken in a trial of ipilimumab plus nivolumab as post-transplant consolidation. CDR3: CASSLIGRQGYNEQFF. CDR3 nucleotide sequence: TGTGCCAGCAGCTTAATTGGGCGACAGGGATACAATGAGCAGTTCTTC.